This T cell receptor beta chain was identified in a study of T cell changes during pregnancy in multiple sclerosis. Profiling relied on immunoSEQ multiplex PCR, and the TCRdb table lists in-frame clones only, not all of them. This table has around 130,000 clones, 96% appearing once. Sequencing was performed on peripheral blood, taken after pregnancy. The clonotype comes from a female donor with multiple sclerosis, enrolled in a pregnancy study.

The CDR3 coding sequence is TGTGCCAGCAGTTACCCAGGGATAGGGAGCAATCAGCCCCAGCATTTT. This encodes CASSYPGIGSNQPQHF. V is TRBV6-6 and J is TRBJ1-5; possibly TRBD1 for D (5 bases). CDR1 is MNHNY and CDR2 is SVGAGI in the germline V gene (reference sequence). This CDR3 contains 16 residues. With 2 bases removed from V and 1 base from J, the gap between germline ends came to 12 bases.